The following is a TCR beta chain sequence with its context. What it binds is not known. Germline CDR1 is KGHSH and CDR2 is LQKENI. This CDR3 is built from 15 residues. Between the trimmed V and J ends, which lost 3 bases and 1 base, there was a span of 9 bases. Sorted-subset replicate PCRs used around 200 ng of genomic DNA. This amount corresponded to about 30,000 T cell genomes. The data were produced by immunoSEQ multiplex PCR, yet TCRdb's version contains in-frame clones alone and is incomplete. The sample holds approximately 2.4 million clones; 90% to 97% are singletons and the top ten take around 0.13%. This record belongs to a study of shared clonotypes between healthy human individuals. Across the study: Plates per donor: three CD4 naive, three CD4 memory, two CD8 naive, one CD8 memory.

Donors comprised only Caucasian adults living in Nashville, Tennessee. The study, taken as a whole, reports: Naive CD4 clonotypes overlapped across a few donors at about 5.3%.

This clonotype was sampled from a man between 18 and 29 years old in good health. The chain employs TRBV18 and TRBJ2-2; a weak D match, TRBD1 (6 bases). The sequenced sample consisted of naive CD4+ T cells sorted from blood. Subset here: CD45RA+ positively selected. CDR3 residues: CASSPSQGNTGELFF. The CDR3 DNA reads as TGTGCCAGCTCACCGTCACAGGGGAACACCGGGGAGCTGTTTTTT.